The 7 T cell receptor beta chains reported below all come from one sample, sequenced in a study of cytomegalovirus exposure and HLA in healthy donors. PCR amplification relied on 60 Vbeta primers (plus 13 Jbeta primers). Using immunoSEQ multiplex PCR, the repertoire was profiled, and TCRdb retains in-frame clones only, with some absent. There are about 77,000 clones in the sample; 75% to 85% occur only once, and roughly 3.5% lies in the top ten. Material for sequencing was PBMCs. The receptors were gathered from a man between 35 and 55 years old in good health and CMV-seronegative.

The chain couples TRBV5-6 to TRBJ2-7; 10 nucleotides align to TRBD1. CDR1 is SGHDT and CDR2 is YYEEEE in the germline V gene. V dropped 0 bases and J dropped 3; count of bases not matched to a gene: 3. The CDR3 has 15 amino acids. CDR3 loop: CASSLAGQGDYEQYF. CDR3 sequence (DNA): TGTGCCAGCAGCTTGGCCGGACAGGGGGACTACGAGCAGTACTTC. The full variable domain, with the rest looked up from reference TRBV5-6 and TRBJ2-7, is DAGVTQSPTHLIKTRGQQVTLRCSPKSGHDTVSWYQQALGQGPQFIFQYYEEEERQRGNFPDRFSGHQFPNYSSELNVNALLLGDSALYLCASSLAGQGDYEQYFGPGTRLTVT.

The genes are TRBV11-2 and TRBJ1-4; 9 nucleotides line up with TRBD1. V lost 4 bases to trimming and J lost 8 bases; unmatched junction nucleotides: 5. This CDR3 spans 14 amino acids. Germline values: CDR1 SGHAT, CDR2 FQNNGV. The CDR3 spells CASSWTGAGEKLFF. In DNA, the CDR3 is TGTGCCAGCAGCTGGACAGGGGCGGGGGAAAAACTGTTTTTT. The whole variable domain, filled in from reference TRBV11-2 and TRBJ1-4, reads EAGVAQSPRYKIIEKRQSVAFWCNPISGHATLYWYQQILGQGPKLLIQFQNNGVVDDSQLPKDRFSAERLKGVDSTLKIQPAKLEDSAVYLCASSWTGAGEKLFFGSGTQLSVL.

This chain links TRBV10-1 with TRBJ2-1, with 13 nucleotides matching TRBD2. This CDR3 comprises 15 residues. V lost 6 bases, J lost 9 bases, and 8 bases stayed unmatched. The V gene's germline CDR1 is WNHNN and CDR2 SYGVQD (reference sequence). CDR3 sequence (DNA): TGCGCCAGCAGCCGTACTAGCGGGGGGGCATGTGAGCAGTTCTTC. This gives the protein CASSRTSGGACEQFF.

This clone was picked up a small number of times. At one of its ends the junction is not consistent with the germline gene, which may arise from a read error. V gene TRBV4-3 combines with J gene TRBJ2-3; D is perhaps TRBD2 (6 bases). CDR1 LGHNA and CDR2 YSLEER come from the germline V gene. This CDR3 has 16 amino acids. This chain's CDR3 is CARSQDRGGVTDTQYF. CDR3 DNA sequence: TGCGCCCGCAGCCAAGATCGCGGCGGGGTGACAGATACGCAGTATTTT.

The chain couples TRBV20-1 to TRBJ2-5; maybe TRBD2 (5 bases). The closer fit of TRBJ2-7 to the DNA end suggests the J call may be wrong. Germline-derived CDR1 and CDR2 are DFQATT and SNEGSKA (reference sequence). The CDR3 covers 11 residues. The CDR3 loop reads CSARTTYEQYF. CDR3 sequence (DNA): TGCAGTGCTAGGACTACCTACGAGCAGTACTTC.

V gene TRBV2 combines with J gene TRBJ2-2; the D is unclear. Germline V CDR1 and CDR2: SNHLY, FYNNEI. The CDR3 extends over 16 amino acids. Trimming took 3 bases from V and 6 from J, leaving 17 bases between them. The chain's CDR3 is CASSDPSRRAPGELFF. The CDR3 DNA follows: TGTGCCAGCAGTGACCCCTCTCGGAGAGCCCCCGGGGAGCTGTTTTTT.

A few counts support this clone. This chain connects TRBV4-3 to TRBJ1-5; D is possibly TRBD1 (5 bases). Per germline, CDR1 LGHNA and CDR2 YSLEER. CDR3 length: 15 amino acids. V lost 0 bases and J lost 4, with 10 bases in between. The CDR3 here is CASSQDGRDNQPQHF. CDR3 coding DNA: TGCGCCAGCAGCCAAGATGGCAGGGATAATCAGCCCCAGCATTTT.